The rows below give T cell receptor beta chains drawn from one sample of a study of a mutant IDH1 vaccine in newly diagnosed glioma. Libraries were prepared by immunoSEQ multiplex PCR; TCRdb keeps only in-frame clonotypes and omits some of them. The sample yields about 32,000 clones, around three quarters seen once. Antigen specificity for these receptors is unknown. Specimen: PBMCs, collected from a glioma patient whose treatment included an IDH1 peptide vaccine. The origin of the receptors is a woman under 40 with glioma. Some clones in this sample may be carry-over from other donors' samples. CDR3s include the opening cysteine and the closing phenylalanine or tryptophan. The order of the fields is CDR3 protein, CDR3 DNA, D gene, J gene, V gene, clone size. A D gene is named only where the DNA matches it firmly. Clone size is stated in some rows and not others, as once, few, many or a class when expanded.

cdr3_aa: CASSLRGLGDGYTF
cdr3_nt: TGTGCCAGCAGCTTAAGGGGGCTAGGTGATGGCTACACCTTC
d_call: TRBD1
j_call: TRBJ1-2
v_call: TRBV7-9
clone_size: NA

cdr3_aa: CASSSGTGSNQPQHF
cdr3_nt: TGTGCCAGCAGCTCCGGGACAGGGTCCAATCAGCCCCAGCATTTT
d_call: TRBD1
j_call: TRBJ1-5
v_call: TRBV7-6
clone_size: NA

cdr3_aa: CASSLTGQTNYGYTF
cdr3_nt: TGTGCCAGCAGCCTTACGGGACAGACTAACTATGGCTACACCTTC
d_call: TRBD1
j_call: TRBJ1-2
v_call: TRBV9
clone_size: NA

cdr3_aa: CSVPAFGYGYTF
cdr3_nt: TGCAGCGTACCGGCGTTCGGCTATGGCTACACCTTC
d_call: NA
j_call: TRBJ1-2
v_call: TRBV29-1
clone_size: NA

cdr3_aa: CATSRDRQLSYNEQFF
cdr3_nt: TGTGCCACCAGCAGAGACAGACAGCTCTCCTACAATGAGCAGTTCTTC
d_call: NA
j_call: TRBJ2-1
v_call: TRBV15
clone_size: NA

cdr3_aa: CASSLQENTGELFF
cdr3_nt: TGTGCCAGCTCACTACAAGAGAACACCGGGGAGCTGTTTTTT
d_call: NA
j_call: TRBJ2-2
v_call: TRBV18
clone_size: few

cdr3_aa: CASSQEGGFGEKLFF
cdr3_nt: TGCGCCAGCAGCCAAGAGGGGGGGTTTGGTGAAAAACTGTTTTTT
d_call: NA
j_call: TRBJ1-4
v_call: TRBV4-1
clone_size: NA

cdr3_aa: CASSSHPTEAVPVTDTQYF
cdr3_nt: TGTGCCAGCAGCTCCCATCCAACCGAGGCGGTTCCGGTGACAGATACGCAGTATTTT
d_call: NA
j_call: TRBJ2-3
v_call: TRBV11-2
clone_size: NA

cdr3_aa: CASSQDPSGGKVYGYTF
cdr3_nt: TGCGCCAGCAGCCAAGATCCGAGTGGGGGGAAGGTCTATGGCTACACCTTC
d_call: NA
j_call: TRBJ1-2
v_call: TRBV4-1
clone_size: NA

cdr3_aa: CASSFPRLAPNNEQFF
cdr3_nt: TGTGCCAGCAGCTTTCCTCGACTAGCGCCTAACAATGAGCAGTTCTTC
d_call: TRBD2
j_call: TRBJ2-1
v_call: TRBV7-9
clone_size: NA

cdr3_aa: CASRKGTEAFF
cdr3_nt: TGTGCCAGCAGAAAAGGCACTGAAGCTTTCTTT
d_call: NA
j_call: TRBJ1-1
v_call: TRBV7-9
clone_size: NA

cdr3_aa: CASRTGGGGETQYF
cdr3_nt: TGTGCCAGCAGAACAGGGGGCGGGGGAGAGACCCAGTACTTC
d_call: TRBD1
j_call: TRBJ2-5
v_call: TRBV2
clone_size: NA

cdr3_aa: CASIGSSYGYTF
cdr3_nt: TGTGCCAGCATCGGGTCTAGCTATGGCTACACCTTC
d_call: NA
j_call: TRBJ1-2
v_call: TRBV9
clone_size: NA

cdr3_aa: CAWSVLRGKRIYTGELFF
cdr3_nt: TGTGCCTGGAGTGTACTTCGGGGAAAGCGGATCTACACCGGGGAGCTGTTTTTT
d_call: NA
j_call: TRBJ2-2
v_call: TRBV30
clone_size: NA

cdr3_aa: CASSSGTGVTTGANVLTF
cdr3_nt: TGTGCCAGTAGTAGTGGTACAGGGGTGACAACTGGGGCCAACGTCCTGACTTTC
d_call: TRBD1
j_call: TRBJ2-6
v_call: TRBV19
clone_size: NA

cdr3_aa: CASSPQGAGVQPQHF
cdr3_nt: TGTGCCAGTAGCCCACAGGGGGCGGGGGTCCAGCCCCAGCATTTT
d_call: TRBD1
j_call: TRBJ1-5
v_call: TRBV19
clone_size: NA

cdr3_aa: CASSSGPGGNEQFF
cdr3_nt: TGTGCCAGCAGCTCTGGACCGGGGGGTAATGAGCAGTTCTTC
d_call: TRBD2
j_call: TRBJ2-1
v_call: TRBV7-2
clone_size: NA

cdr3_aa: CASSAGGDTQYF
cdr3_nt: TGTGCCAGCAGCGCCGGAGGGGATACGCAGTATTTT
d_call: NA
j_call: TRBJ2-3
v_call: TRBV9
clone_size: NA

cdr3_aa: CASSDSGRDYGYTF
cdr3_nt: TGTGCCAGCAGTGACTCCGGGAGAGACTATGGCTACACCTTC
d_call: NA
j_call: TRBJ1-2
v_call: TRBV6-1
clone_size: NA

cdr3_aa: CASSLVWRGMAEAFF
cdr3_nt: TGTGCCAGCAGCTTAGTATGGAGGGGAATGGCTGAAGCTTTCTTT
d_call: NA
j_call: TRBJ1-1
v_call: TRBV11-2
clone_size: NA

cdr3_aa: CAIWVAGEDTQYF
cdr3_nt: TGTGCCATCTGGGTAGCGGGAGAAGATACGCAGTATTTT
d_call: TRBD2
j_call: TRBJ2-3
v_call: TRBV10-3
clone_size: NA

cdr3_aa: CASSPGGVDDGYTF
cdr3_nt: TGCGCCAGCAGCCCCGGGGGGGTCGACGATGGCTACACCTTC
d_call: NA
j_call: TRBJ1-2
v_call: TRBV5-1
clone_size: NA

cdr3_aa: CASSGMAGARTDTQYF
cdr3_nt: TGTGCCAGCAGCGGGATGGCAGGGGCCCGCACAGATACGCAGTATTTT
d_call: NA
j_call: TRBJ2-3
v_call: TRBV7-9
clone_size: NA

cdr3_aa: CASRRDGTNYGYTF
cdr3_nt: TGTGCCAGCAGACGGGACGGGACTAACTATGGCTACACCTTC
d_call: NA
j_call: TRBJ1-2
v_call: TRBV6-5
clone_size: NA

cdr3_aa: CASSPPTSRDIQYF
cdr3_nt: TGTGCCAGCTCACCACCGACTAGCCGGGACATTCAGTACTTC
d_call: TRBD2
j_call: TRBJ2-4
v_call: TRBV18
clone_size: NA

cdr3_aa: CAWSLGTGATYEQYF
cdr3_nt: TGTGCCTGGAGCCTCGGGACGGGGGCCACCTACGAGCAGTACTTC
d_call: NA
j_call: TRBJ2-7
v_call: TRBV30
clone_size: NA